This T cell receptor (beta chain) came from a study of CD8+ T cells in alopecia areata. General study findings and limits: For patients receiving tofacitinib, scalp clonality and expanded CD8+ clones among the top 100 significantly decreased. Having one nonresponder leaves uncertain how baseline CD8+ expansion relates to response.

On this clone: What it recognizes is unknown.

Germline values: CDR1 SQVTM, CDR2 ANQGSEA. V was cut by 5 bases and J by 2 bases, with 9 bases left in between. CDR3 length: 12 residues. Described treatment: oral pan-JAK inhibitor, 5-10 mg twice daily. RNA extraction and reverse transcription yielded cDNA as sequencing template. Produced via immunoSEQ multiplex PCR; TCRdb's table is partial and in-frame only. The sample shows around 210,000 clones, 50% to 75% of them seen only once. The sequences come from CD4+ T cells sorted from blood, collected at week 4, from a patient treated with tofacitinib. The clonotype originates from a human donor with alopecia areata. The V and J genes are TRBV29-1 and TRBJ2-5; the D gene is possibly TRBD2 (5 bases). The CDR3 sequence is CSVTGIQETQYF. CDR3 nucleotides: TGCAGCGTTACGGGGATACAAGAGACCCAGTACTTC. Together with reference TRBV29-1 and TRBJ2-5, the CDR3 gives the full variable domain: SAVISQKPSRDICQRGTSLTIQCQVDSQVTMMFWYRQQPGQSLTLIATANQGSEATYESGFVIDKFPISRPNLTFSTLTVSNMSPEDSSIYLCSVTGIQETQYFGPGTRLLVL.